Listed here are 13 T cell receptor beta chains from one sample, sequenced in a study of CXCR3-negative and CXCR3-positive naive CD8 T cells (dated by TCRdb to between 2019 and 2020). Data came from a NextSeq 550. The Human TCR Profiling Kit (MiLaboratory) was used to prepare UMI-labeled 5' RACE TRB cDNA libraries. TCRdb reprocessed the reads into one record per CDR3 protein sequence, lacking DNA. The sample has some 130,000 distinct CDR3 sequences on record. The top ten clonotypes cover 0.41% of the sample. These receptors have no identified antigens. Beyond this particular receptor, the publication reports: Compared with CXCR3-negative naive cells, CXCR3-positive naive cells had TRB CDR3s with higher hydrophobicity (lower Kidera factor 4), lower energy, and higher strength and volume indices.

Sample: naive CXCR3+ CD8+ T cells from blood. Interpreted using the paper, the cell subset or site label stands for: CD45RO-CCR7+CD27+CD95- naive CD8+ T cells expressing CXCR3 (TNR3+). These receptors were collected from a human donor in good health. Some clones in this sample may be carry-over from other donors' samples.

The chain couples TRBV6-5 to TRBJ2-7; TCRdb outputs TRBD1, but without DNA this stays unchecked. Looked up from germline, CDR1 is MNHEY and CDR2 is SVGAGI. The CDR3 is 13 amino acids. CDR3 sequence: CASSLGGRYEQYF.

The chain is built from TRBV20-1 and TRBJ2-3. The CDR3 loop spans 13 amino acids. Germline V gene sequence: CDR1 DFQATT, CDR2 SNEGSKA (reference sequence). CDR3 loop: CSVTDPSTDTQYF.

The rearrangement links TRBV7-9 to TRBJ1-5. CDR1 is SEHNR and CDR2 is FQNEAQ in the germline V gene (reference sequence). The CDR3 has 14 residues. CDR3 sequence: CASSNLGSNQPQHF.

This CDR3 reads CASSSQRGAYNEQFF. The rearrangement links TRBV4-2 to TRBJ2-1; TCRdb reports TRBD2, a call that lacks DNA to check it against. Germline CDR1 LGHNA, CDR2 YNFKEQ. The length of the CDR3 is 15 residues.

The rearrangement joins TRBV7-9 to TRBJ2-1; the D call from TCRdb, TRBD1, cannot be confirmed without DNA. Germline V gives CDR1 SEHNR, CDR2 FQNEAQ (reference sequence). There are 18 residues in the CDR3. CDR3 in amino acids: CASSHRQRTGNSYNEQFF.

The chain has TRBV29-1 and TRBJ2-7. The germline gives CDR1 SQVTM, CDR2 ANQGSEA. The CDR3 totals 12 residues. CDR3 amino acids: CSVDTGTYEQYF.

The chain couples TRBV11-3 to TRBJ1-1; the D call of TRBD1 rests on TCRdb alone, since no DNA is present to check it. Germline values: CDR1 SGHNT, CDR2 YENEEA. The CDR3 sequence is 13 residues long. Here the CDR3 reads CASSAGTGTEAFF.

The V call is TRBV5-6, the J call TRBJ2-3. CDR1 and CDR2 from the germline V gene are SGHDT and YYEEEE. CDR3 length: 15 amino acids. The CDR3 here is CASSSTEASTDTQYF.

The chain combines TRBV27 with TRBJ2-3; the D call of TRBD2 rests on TCRdb alone, since no DNA is present to check it. Germline V CDR1 and CDR2: MNHEY, SMNVEV (reference sequence). This CDR3 region has 16 residues. CDR3 amino acids: CASRTFSGPSTDTQYF.

The chain carries TRBV27 and TRBJ2-5; the TCRdb D gene call, TRBD2, has no DNA to confirm it. This CDR3 has 13 residues. Germline V gene data show CDR1 as MNHEY and CDR2 as SMNVEV (reference sequence). The CDR3 reads CASGPGLEETQYF.

V is TRBV7-8 and J is TRBJ2-5; TCRdb selects TRBD2, and the lack of DNA leaves this call unchecked. There are 15 residues in the CDR3. Germline CDR1 and CDR2: SGHVS and FQNEAQ. This CDR3 reads CASSASPAYQETQYF.

The chain combines TRBV7-9 with TRBJ1-1; TCRdb's D call, TRBD1, is unchecked because there is no DNA. Germline V gives CDR1 SEHNR, CDR2 FQNEAQ (reference sequence). This CDR3 has 14 amino acids. This CDR3 is CASSPDSWNTEAFF.

The chain uses TRBV20-1 and TRBJ2-7; TCRdb returns TRBD2, unconfirmable since there is no DNA. Germline CDR1 DFQATT, CDR2 SNEGSKA (reference sequence). This CDR3 is 15 amino acids long. The CDR3 loop reads CSARDGREASYEQYF.